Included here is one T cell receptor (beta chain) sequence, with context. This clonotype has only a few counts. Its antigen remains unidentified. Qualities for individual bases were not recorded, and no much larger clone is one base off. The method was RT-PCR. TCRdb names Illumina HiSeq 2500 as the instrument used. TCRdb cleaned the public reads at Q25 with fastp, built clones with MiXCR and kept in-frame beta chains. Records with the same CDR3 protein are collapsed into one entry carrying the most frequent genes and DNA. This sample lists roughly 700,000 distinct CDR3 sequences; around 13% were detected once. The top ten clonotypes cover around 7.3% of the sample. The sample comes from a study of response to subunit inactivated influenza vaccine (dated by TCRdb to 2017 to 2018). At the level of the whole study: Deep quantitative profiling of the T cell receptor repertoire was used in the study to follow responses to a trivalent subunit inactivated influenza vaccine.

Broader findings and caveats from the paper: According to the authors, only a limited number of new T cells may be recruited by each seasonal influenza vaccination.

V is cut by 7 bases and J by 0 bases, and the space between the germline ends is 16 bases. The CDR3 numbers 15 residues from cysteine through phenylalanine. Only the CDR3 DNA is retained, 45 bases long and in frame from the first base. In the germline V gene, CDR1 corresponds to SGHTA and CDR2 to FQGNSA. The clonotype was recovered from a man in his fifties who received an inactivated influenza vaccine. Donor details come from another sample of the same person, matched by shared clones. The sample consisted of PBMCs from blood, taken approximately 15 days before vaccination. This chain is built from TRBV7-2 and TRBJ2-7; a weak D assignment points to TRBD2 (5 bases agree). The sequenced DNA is TGTGCCAGCAAGCTTGGGTCTAGCCCCTCCTACGAGCAGTACTTC. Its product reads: CASKLGSSPSYEQYF.